The clone carrying this T cell receptor beta chain was picked up many times. Time point in this sample: blood at routine non-recurrence follow-up after resection. Researchers sequenced whole RNA taken from tumor, nontumor lung or frozen PBMC without sorting. The sample comes from a study of spatial heterogeneity in lung cancer. On each TCR cDNA molecule, a unique molecular identifier was present. TCRdb called the 5' RACE reads again in MiXCR, with one record for every CDR3 protein. The sample lists around 47,000 distinct CDR3 sequences; roughly 8.1% were seen once. The germline V gene encodes CDR1 SQVTM and CDR2 ANQGSEA. Trimming removed 2 bases from V and 8 bases from J, with 22 bases in between. This CDR3 is built from 16 residues.

This sequence joins TRBV29-1 and TRBJ2-1; D unclear. This TCR was sampled from a female donor with early-stage non-small cell lung cancer. The sample was PBMCs, taken at follow-up. The CDR3 loop is CSVEHLQVGPSDEQFF. The CDR3 DNA is TGCAGCGTTGAACACCTCCAGGTTGGCCCCTCCGATGAGCAGTTCTTC.